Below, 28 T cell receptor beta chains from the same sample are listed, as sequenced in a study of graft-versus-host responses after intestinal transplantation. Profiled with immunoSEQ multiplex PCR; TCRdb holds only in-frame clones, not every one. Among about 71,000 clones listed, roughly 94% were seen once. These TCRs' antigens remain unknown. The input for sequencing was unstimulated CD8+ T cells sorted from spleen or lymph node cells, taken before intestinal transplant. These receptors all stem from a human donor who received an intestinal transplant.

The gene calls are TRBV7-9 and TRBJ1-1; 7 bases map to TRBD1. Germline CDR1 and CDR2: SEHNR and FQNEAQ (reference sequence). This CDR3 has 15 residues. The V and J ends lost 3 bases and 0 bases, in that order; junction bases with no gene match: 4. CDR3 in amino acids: CASSFPGGMNTEAFF. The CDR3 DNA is TGTGCCAGCAGCTTCCCAGGGGGAATGAACACTGAAGCTTTCTTT.

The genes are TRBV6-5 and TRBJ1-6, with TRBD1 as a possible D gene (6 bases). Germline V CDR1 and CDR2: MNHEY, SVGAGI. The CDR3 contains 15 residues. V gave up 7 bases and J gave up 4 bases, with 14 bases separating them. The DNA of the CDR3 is TGTGCCAGCAACCAAAGGGGGAGATATAATTCACCCCTCCACTTT. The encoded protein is CASNQRGRYNSPLHF.

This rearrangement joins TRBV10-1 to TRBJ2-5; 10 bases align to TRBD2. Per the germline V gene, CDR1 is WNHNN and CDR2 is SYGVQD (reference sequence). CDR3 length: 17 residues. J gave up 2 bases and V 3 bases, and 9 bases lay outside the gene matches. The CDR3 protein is CASSEKLWTSGQETQYF. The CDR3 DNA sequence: TGCGCCAGCAGTGAAAAGTTATGGACTAGCGGACAAGAGACCCAGTACTTC.

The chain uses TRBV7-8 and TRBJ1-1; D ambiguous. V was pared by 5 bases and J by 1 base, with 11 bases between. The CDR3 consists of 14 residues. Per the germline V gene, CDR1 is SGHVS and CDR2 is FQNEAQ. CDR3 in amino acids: CASSEVSGNTEAFF. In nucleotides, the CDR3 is TGTGCCAGCAGCGAGGTTTCAGGGAACACTGAAGCTTTCTTT.

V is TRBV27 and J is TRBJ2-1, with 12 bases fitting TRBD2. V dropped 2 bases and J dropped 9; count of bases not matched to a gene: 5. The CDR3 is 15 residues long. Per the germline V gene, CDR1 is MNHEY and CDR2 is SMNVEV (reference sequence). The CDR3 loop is CASSLSSSGRGEQFF. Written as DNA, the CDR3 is TGTGCCAGCAGTTTAAGTTCTAGCGGGAGGGGTGAGCAGTTCTTC.

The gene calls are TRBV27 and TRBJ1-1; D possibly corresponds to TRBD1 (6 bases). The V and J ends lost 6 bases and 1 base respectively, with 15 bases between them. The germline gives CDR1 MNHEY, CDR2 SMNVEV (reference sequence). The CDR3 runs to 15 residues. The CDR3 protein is CASSPYGQRNTEAFF. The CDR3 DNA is TGTGCCAGCAGCCCCTACGGACAGAGGAACACTGAAGCTTTCTTT.

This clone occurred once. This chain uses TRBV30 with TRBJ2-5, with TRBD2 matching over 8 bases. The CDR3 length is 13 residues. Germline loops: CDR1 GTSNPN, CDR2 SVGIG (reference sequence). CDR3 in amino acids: CAREGLRQETQYF. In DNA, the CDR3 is TGTGCTCGGGAGGGCCTCAGGCAAGAGACCCAGTACTTC.

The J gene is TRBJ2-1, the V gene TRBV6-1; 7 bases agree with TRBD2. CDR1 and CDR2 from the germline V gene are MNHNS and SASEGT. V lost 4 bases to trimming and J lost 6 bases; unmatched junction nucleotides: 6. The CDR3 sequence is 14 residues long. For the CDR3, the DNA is TGTGCCAGCAGTGGGACGGGAGGCGCCAATGAGCAGTTCTTC. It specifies CASSGTGGANEQFF.

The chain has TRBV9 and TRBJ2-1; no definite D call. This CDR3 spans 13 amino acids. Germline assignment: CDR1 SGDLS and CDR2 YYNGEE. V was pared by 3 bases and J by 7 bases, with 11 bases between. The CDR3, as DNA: TGTGCCAGCAGCGCTCCCTCGAGGAATGAGCAGTTCTTC. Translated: CASSAPSRNEQFF.

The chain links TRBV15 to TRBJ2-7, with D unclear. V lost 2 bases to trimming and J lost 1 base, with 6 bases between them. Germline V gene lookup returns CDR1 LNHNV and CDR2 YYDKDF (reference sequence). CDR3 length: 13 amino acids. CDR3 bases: TGTGCCACCAGCAGACAGTGGTCCTACGAGCAGTACTTC. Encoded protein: CATSRQWSYEQYF.

As DNA, the CDR3 is TGTGCCAGCAGTTCTTTCCCCCAGCGGAGCTACGAGCAGTACTTC. This encodes CASSSFPQRSYEQYF. This chain joins TRBV27 and TRBJ2-7, with a tentative D call TRBD2 (5 bases). Trimming pared 4 bases from V and 3 bases from J, leaving 16 bases between. The CDR3 loop spans 15 amino acids. From germline, CDR1 is MNHEY and CDR2 SMNVEV (reference sequence).

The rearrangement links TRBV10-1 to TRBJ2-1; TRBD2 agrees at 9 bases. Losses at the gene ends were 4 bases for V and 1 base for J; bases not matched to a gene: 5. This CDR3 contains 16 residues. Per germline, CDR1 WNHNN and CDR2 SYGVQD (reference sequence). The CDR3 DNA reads TGCGCCAGCAGTGGGATAGCGGGAGATTCCTACAATGAGCAGTTCTTC. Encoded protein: CASSGIAGDSYNEQFF.

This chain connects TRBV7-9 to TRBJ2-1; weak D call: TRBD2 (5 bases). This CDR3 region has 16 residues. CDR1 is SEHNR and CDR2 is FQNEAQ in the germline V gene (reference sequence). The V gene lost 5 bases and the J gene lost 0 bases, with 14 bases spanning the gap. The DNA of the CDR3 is TGTGCCAGCAGCCCCTCTAGCAGCAGCTCCTACAATGAGCAGTTCTTC. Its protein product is CASSPSSSSSYNEQFF.

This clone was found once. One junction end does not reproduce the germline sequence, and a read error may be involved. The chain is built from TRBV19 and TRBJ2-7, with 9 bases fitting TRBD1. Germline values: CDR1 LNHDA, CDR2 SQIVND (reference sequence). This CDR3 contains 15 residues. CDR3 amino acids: CASDNRDRVPLAKTF. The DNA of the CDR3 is TGTGCCAGCGACAACCGGGACAGGGTACCATTAGCGAAAACCTTC.

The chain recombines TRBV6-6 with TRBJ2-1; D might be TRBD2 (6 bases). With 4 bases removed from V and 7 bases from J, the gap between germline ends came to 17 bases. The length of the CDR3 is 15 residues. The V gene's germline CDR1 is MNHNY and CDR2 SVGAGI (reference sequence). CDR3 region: CASSLSALGGNEQFF. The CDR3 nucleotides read TGTGCCAGCAGTTTATCGGCCCTTGGGGGGAATGAGCAGTTCTTC.

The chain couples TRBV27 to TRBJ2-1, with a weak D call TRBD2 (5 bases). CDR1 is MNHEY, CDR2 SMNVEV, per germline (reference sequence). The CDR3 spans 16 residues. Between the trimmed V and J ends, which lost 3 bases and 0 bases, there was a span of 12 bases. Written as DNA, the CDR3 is TGTGCCAGCAGTTTTGTAGCGTCCGGCTCCTACAATGAGCAGTTCTTC. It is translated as CASSFVASGSYNEQFF.

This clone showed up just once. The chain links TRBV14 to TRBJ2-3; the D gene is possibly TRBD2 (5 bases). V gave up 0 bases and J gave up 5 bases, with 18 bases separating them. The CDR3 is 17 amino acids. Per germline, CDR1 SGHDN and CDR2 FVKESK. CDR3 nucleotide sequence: TGTGCCAGCAGCCAAGATACGCCCGGGAATAGCGAAGATACGCAGTATTTT. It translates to CASSQDTPGNSEDTQYF.

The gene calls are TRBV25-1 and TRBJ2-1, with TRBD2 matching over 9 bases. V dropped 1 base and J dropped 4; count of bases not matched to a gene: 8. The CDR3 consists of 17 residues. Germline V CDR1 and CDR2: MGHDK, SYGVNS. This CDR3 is CASSESVWTSVYNEQFF. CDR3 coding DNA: TGTGCCAGCAGTGAATCGGTTTGGACTAGCGTGTACAATGAGCAGTTCTTC.

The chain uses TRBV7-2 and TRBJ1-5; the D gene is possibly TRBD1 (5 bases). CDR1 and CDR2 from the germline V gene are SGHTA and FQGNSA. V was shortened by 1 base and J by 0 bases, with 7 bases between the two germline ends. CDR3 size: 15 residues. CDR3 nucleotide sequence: TGTGCCAGCAGCTTAGGAGGGGATAGCAATCAGCCCCAGCATTTT. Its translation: CASSLGGDSNQPQHF.

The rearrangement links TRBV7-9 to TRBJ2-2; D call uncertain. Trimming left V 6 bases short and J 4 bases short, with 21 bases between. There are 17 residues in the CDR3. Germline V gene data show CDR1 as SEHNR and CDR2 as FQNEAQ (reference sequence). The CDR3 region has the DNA TGTGCCAGCAGTTCCTACCCCCGGGCCCCCAGCACCGGGGAGCTGTTTTTT. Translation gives CASSSYPRAPSTGELFF.

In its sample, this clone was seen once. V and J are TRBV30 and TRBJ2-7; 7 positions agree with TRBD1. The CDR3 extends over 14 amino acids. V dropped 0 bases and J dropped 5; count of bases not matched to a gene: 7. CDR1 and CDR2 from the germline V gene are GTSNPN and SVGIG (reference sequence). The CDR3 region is CAWSVLQGVDEQYF. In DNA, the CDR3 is TGTGCCTGGAGTGTACTTCAGGGGGTGGACGAGCAGTACTTC.

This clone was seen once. The DNA of the CDR3 is TGCAGCGTCAGGACAGGGCTAGGGGAGCAGTACTTC. Its translation: CSVRTGLGEQYF. The chain employs TRBV29-1 and TRBJ2-5; TRBD1 agrees at 8 bases. With 6 bases clipped from V and 11 bases from J, the junction kept 11 bases outside the gene matches. Germline V CDR1 and CDR2: SQVTM, ANQGSEA. The CDR3 runs 12 residues.

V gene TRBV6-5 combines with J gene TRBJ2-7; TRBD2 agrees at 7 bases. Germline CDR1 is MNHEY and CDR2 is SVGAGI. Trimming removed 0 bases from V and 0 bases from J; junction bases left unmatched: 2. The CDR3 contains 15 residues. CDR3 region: CASSYSGGYSYEQYF. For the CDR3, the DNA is TGTGCCAGCAGTTACTCCGGGGGGTACTCCTACGAGCAGTACTTC.

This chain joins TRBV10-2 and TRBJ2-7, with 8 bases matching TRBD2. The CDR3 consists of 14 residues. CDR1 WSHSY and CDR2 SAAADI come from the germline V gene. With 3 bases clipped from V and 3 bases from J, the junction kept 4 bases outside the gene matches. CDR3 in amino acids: CASSELAVHYEQYF. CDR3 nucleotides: TGCGCCAGCAGTGAACTAGCGGTTCACTACGAGCAGTACTTC.

The CDR3 protein is CASSGGEHGYTF. CDR3 bases: TGCGCCAGCAGCGGGGGGGAGCACGGCTACACCTTC. This sequence joins TRBV5-1 and TRBJ1-2; tentatively, D is TRBD1 (5 bases). The CDR3 is 12 residues long. V was trimmed by 4 bases and J by 8 bases, leaving 12 bases between them. Per the germline V gene, CDR1 is SGHRS and CDR2 is YFSETQ.

The CDR3 loop is CASSESTASGSPTDTQYF. CDR3 nucleotide sequence: TGCGCCAGCAGTGAGTCGACGGCTAGCGGGAGTCCCACAGATACGCAGTATTTT. The gene calls are TRBV10-2 and TRBJ2-3, with 10 bases identical to TRBD2. Germline values: CDR1 WSHSY, CDR2 SAAADI. The CDR3 sequence is 18 residues long. Unmatched junction bases numbered 8, after V lost 0 bases and J lost 2 bases.

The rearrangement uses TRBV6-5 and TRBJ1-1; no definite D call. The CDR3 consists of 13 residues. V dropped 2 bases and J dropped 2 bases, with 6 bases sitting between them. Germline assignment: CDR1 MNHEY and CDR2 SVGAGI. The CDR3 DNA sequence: TGTGCCAGCAGTTACCACGGCAACACTGAAGCTTTCTTT. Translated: CASSYHGNTEAFF.

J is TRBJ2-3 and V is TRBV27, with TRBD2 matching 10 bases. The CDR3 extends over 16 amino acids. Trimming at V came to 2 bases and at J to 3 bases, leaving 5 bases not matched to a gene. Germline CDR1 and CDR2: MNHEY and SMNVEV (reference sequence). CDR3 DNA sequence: TGTGCCAGCAGTTTAGCAGCGGGAGGGGGTACAGATACGCAGTATTTT. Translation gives CASSLAAGGGTDTQYF.